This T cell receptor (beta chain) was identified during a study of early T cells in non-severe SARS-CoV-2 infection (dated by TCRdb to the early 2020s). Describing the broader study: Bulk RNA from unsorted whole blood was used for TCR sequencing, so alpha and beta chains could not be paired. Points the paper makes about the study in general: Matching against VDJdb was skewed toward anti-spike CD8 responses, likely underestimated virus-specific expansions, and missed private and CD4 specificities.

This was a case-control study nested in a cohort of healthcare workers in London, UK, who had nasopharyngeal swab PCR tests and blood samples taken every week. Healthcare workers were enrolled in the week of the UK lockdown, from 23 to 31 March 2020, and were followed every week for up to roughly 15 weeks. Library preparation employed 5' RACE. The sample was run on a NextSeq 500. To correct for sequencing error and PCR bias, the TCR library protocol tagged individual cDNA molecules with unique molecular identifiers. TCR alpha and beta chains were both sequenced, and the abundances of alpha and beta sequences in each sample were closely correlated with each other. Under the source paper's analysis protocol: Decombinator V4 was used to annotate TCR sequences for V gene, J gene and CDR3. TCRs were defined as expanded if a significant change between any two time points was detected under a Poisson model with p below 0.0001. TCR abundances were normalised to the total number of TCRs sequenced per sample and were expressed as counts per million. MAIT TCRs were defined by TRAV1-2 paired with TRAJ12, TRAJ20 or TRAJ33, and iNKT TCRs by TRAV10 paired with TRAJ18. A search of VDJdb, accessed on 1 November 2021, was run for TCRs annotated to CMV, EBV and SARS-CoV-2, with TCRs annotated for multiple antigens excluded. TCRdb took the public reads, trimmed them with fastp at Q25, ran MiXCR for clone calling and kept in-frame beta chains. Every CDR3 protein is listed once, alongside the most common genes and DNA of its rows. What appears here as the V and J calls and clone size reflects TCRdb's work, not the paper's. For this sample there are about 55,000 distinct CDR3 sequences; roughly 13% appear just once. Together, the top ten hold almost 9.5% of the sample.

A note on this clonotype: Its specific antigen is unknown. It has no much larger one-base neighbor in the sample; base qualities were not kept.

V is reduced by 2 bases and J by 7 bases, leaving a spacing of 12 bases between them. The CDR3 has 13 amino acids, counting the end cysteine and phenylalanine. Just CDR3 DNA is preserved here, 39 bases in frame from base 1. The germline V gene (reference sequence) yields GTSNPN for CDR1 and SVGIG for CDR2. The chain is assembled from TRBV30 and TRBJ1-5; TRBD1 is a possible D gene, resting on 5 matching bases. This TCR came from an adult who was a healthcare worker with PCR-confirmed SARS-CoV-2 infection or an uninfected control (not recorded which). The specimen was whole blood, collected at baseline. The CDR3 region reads CAWSPSRGQPQHF. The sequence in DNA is TGTGCCTGGAGTCCCTCTAGGGGACAGCCCCAGCATTTT.